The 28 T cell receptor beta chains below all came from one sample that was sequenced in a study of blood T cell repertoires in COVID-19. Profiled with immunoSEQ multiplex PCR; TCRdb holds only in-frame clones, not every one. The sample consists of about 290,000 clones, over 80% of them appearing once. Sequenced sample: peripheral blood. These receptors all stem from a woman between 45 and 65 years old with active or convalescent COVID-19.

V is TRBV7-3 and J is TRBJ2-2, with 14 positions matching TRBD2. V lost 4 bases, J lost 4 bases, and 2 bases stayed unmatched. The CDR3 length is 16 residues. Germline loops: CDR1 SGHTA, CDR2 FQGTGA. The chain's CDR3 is CASSYGLAGGTGELFF. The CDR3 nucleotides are TGTGCCAGCAGCTATGGACTAGCGGGAGGCACCGGGGAGCTGTTTTTT.

The CDR3 region is CASSLVRGNTGELFF. The CDR3 nucleotides are TGTGCCAGCAGCTTAGTCAGAGGGAACACCGGGGAGCTGTTTTTT. This chain joins TRBV11-3 and TRBJ2-2, with no clear D. The CDR3 totals 15 residues. Germline CDR1 reads SGHNT; CDR2 reads YENEEA. V shed 1 base and J shed 1 base, with 7 bases lying between them.

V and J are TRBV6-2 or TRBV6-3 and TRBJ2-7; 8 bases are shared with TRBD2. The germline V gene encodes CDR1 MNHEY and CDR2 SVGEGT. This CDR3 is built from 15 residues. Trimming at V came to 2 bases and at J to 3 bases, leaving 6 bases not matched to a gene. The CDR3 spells CASSYPGTRGYEQYF. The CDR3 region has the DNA TGTGCCAGCAGTTACCCTGGGACTAGGGGCTACGAGCAGTACTTC.

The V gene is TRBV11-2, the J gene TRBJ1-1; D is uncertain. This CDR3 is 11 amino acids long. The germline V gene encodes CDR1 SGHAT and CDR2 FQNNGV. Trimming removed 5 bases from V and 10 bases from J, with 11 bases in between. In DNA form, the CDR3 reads TGTGCCAGCAGCCTTTATCAGGCAGCTTTCTTT. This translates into CASSLYQAAFF.

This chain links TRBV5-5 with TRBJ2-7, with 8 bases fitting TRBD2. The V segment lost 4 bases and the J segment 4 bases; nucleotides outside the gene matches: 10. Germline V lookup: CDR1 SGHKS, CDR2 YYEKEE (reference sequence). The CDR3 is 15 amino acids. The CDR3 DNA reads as TGTGCCAGCAGCCTAACTAGCGGATATTTGTACGAGCAGTACTTC. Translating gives CASSLTSGYLYEQYF. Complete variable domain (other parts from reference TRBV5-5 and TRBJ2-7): DAGVTQSPTHLIKTRGQQVTLRCSPISGHKSVSWYQQVLGQGPQFIFQYYEKEERGRGNFPDRFSARQFPNYSSELNVNALLLGDSALYLCASSLTSGYLYEQYFGPGTRLTVT.

As DNA, the CDR3 is TGCGCCAGCAGCCAGACTAGCGGGAAAGAGACCCAGTACTTC. Translating it yields CASSQTSGKETQYF. The chain employs TRBV5-1 and TRBJ2-5; 11 bases line up with TRBD2. Germline V gene data show CDR1 as SGHRS and CDR2 as YFSETQ. The CDR3 has 14 amino acids. V lost 4 bases to trimming and J lost 3 bases; unmatched junction nucleotides: 2.

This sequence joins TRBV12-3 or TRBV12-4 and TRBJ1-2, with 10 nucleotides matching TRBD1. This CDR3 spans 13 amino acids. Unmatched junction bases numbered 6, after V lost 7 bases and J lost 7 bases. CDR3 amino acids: CASTRTGGTGYTF. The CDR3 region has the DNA TGTGCCAGCACTAGGACAGGGGGAACTGGCTACACCTTC.

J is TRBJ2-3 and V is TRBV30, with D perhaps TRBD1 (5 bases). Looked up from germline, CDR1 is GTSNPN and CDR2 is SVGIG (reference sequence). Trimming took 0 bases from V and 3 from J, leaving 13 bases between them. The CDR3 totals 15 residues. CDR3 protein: CAWSVGARDTDTQYF. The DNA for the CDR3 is TGTGCCTGGAGTGTAGGGGCTAGGGATACAGATACGCAGTATTTT. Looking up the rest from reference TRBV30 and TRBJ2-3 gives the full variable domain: SQTIHQWPATLVQPVGSPLSLECTVEGTSNPNLYWYRQAAGRGLQLLFYSVGIGQISSEVPQNLSASRPQDRQFILSSKKLLLSDSGFYLCAWSVGARDTDTQYFGPGTRLTVL.

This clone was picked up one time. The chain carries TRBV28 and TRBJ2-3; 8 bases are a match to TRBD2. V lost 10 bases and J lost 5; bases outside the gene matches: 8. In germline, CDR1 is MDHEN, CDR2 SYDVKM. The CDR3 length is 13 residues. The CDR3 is CATRGSGRDTQYF. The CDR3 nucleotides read TGTGCCACCAGGGGAAGCGGGAGAGATACGCAGTATTTT.

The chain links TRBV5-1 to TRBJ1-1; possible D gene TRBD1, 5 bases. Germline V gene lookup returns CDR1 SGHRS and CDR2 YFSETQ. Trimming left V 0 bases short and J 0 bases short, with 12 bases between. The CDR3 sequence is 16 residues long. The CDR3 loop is CASSLVWGGMNTEAFF. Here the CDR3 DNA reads TGCGCCAGCAGCTTGGTTTGGGGCGGCATGAACACTGAAGCTTTCTTT.

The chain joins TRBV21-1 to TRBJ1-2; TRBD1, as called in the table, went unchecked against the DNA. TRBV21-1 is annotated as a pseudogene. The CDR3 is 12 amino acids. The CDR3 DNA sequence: TGTGCCAGCAGCAAGAGGGGGAGAGGCTACACCTTC. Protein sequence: CASSKRGRGYTF.

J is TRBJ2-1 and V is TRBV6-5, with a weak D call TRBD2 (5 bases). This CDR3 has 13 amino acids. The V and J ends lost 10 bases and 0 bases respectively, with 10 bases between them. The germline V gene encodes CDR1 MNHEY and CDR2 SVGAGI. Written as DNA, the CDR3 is TGTGCCACCCAGCGGAACTCCTACAATGAGCAGTTCTTC. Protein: CATQRNSYNEQFF.

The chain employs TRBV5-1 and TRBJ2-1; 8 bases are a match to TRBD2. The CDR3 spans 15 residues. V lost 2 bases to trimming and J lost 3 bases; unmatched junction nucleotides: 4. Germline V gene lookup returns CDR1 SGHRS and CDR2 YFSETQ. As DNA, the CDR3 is TGCGCCAGCAGCTTAGCGGGAGCCATCTACAATGAGCAGTTCTTC. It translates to CASSLAGAIYNEQFF.

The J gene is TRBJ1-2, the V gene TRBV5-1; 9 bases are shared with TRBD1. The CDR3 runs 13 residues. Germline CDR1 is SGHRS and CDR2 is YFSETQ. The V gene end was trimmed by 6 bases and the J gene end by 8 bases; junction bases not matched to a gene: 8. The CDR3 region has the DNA TGCGCCAGCAACTCGGGACAGGGAAGGGGCTACACCTTC. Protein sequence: CASNSGQGRGYTF. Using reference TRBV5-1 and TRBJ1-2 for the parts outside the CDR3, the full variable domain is KAGVTQTPRYLIKTRGQQVTLSCSPISGHRSVSWYQQTPGQGLQFLFEYFSETQRNKGNFPGRFSGRQFSNSRSEMNVSTLELGDSALYLCASNSGQGRGYTFGSGTRLTVV.

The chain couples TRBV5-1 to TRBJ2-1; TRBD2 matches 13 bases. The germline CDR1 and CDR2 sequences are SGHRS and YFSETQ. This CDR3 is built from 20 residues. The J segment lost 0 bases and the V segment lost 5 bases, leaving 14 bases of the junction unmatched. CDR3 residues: CASRSTPGLAGPVSYNEQFF. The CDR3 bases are TGCGCCAGCAGGTCAACTCCGGGACTAGCGGGACCCGTCTCCTACAATGAGCAGTTCTTC.

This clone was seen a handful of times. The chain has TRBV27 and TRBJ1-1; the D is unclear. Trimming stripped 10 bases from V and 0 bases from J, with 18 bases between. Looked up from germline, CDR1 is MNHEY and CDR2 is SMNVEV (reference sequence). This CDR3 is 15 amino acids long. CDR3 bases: TGTGCCACCTCCCCCGGGGTTATTATGAACACTGAAGCTTTCTTT. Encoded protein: CATSPGVIMNTEAFF.

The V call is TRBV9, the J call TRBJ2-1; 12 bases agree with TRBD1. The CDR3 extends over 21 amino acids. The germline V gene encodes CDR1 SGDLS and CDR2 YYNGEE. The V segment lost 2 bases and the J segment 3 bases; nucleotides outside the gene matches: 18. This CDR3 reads CASSVPGQGAASGTFYNEQFF. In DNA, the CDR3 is TGTGCCAGCAGCGTGCCGGGACAGGGGGCGGCTAGCGGGACCTTCTACAATGAGCAGTTCTTC.

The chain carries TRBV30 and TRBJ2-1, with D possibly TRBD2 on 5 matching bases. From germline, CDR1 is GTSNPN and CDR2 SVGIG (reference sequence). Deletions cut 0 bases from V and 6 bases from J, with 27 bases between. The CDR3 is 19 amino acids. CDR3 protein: CAWSVNPAAVSRWGNEQFF. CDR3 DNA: TGTGCCTGGAGTGTAAATCCAGCGGCAGTAAGCAGGTGGGGCAATGAGCAGTTCTTC. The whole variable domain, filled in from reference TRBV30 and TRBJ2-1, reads SQTIHQWPATLVQPVGSPLSLECTVEGTSNPNLYWYRQAAGRGLQLLFYSVGIGQISSEVPQNLSASRPQDRQFILSSKKLLLSDSGFYLCAWSVNPAAVSRWGNEQFFGPGTRLTVL.

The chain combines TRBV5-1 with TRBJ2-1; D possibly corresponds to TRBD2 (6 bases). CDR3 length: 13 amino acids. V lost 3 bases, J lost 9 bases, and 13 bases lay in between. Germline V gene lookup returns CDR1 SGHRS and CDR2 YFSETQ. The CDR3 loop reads CASSWVEAGEQFF. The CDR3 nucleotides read TGCGCCAGCAGCTGGGTTGAAGCGGGTGAGCAGTTCTTC.

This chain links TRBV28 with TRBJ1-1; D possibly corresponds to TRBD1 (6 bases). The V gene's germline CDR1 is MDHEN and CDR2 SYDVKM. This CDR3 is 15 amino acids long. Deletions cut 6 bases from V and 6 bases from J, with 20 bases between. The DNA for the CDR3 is TGTGCCAGCAGAAGGCCGGCAGGGGAACTGTCTGAAGCTTTCTTT. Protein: CASRRPAGELSEAFF.

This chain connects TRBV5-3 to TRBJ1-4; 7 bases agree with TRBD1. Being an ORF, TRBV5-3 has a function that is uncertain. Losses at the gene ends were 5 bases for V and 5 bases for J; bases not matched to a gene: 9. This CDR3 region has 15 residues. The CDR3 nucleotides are TGTGCCAGAAGTTTAACAGGGGCCCAGAATGAAAAACTGTTTTTT. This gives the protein CARSLTGAQNEKLFF.

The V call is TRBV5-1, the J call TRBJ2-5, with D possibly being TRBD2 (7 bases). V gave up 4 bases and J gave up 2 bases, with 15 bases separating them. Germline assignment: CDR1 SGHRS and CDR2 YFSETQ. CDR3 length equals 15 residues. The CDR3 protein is CASSRGASSQETQYF. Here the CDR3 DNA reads TGCGCCAGCAGCCGGGGGGCCAGCAGTCAAGAGACCCAGTACTTC. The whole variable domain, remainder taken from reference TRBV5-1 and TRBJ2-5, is KAGVTQTPRYLIKTRGQQVTLSCSPISGHRSVSWYQQTPGQGLQFLFEYFSETQRNKGNFPGRFSGRQFSNSRSEMNVSTLELGDSALYLCASSRGASSQETQYFGPGTRLLVL.

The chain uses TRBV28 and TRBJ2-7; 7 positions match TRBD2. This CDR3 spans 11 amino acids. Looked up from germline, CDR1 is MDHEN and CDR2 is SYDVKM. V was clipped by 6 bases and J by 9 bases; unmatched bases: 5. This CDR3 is CASSQPGGQYF. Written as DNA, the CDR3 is TGTGCCAGCAGCCAACCGGGAGGGCAGTACTTC.

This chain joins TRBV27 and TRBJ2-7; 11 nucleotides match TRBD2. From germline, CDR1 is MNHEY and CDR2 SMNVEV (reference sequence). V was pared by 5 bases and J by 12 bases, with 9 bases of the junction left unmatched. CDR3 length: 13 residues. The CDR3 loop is CASSPTTSGTLYF. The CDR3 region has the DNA TGTGCCAGCAGTCCGACGACTAGCGGGACCCTGTACTTC.

As DNA, the CDR3 is TGTGCCAGCAGCTTGGCCGGGGGTGCGGCCAAAAACATTCAGTACTTC. Protein sequence: CASSLAGGAAKNIQYF. This chain uses TRBV5-4 with TRBJ2-4; perhaps TRBD2 as D (6 bases). Trimming stripped 0 bases from V and 1 base from J, with 11 bases between. Germline V gene data show CDR1 as SGHNT and CDR2 as YYREEE (reference sequence). CDR3 size: 16 residues.

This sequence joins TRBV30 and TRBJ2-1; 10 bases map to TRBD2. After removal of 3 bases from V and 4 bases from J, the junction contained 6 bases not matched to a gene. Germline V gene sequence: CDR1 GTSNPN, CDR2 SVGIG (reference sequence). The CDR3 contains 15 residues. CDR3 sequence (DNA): TGTGCCTGGAGGGGAGGACTAGCGGATTACAATGAGCAGTTCTTC. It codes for CAWRGGLADYNEQFF.

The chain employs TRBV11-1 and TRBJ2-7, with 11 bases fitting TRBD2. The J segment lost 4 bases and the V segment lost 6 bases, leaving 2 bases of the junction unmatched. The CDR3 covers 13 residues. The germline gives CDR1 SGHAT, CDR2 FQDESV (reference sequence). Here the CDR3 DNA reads TGTGCCAGCAGTGTAGCGGGAGGGTACGAGCAGTACTTC. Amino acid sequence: CASSVAGGYEQYF.

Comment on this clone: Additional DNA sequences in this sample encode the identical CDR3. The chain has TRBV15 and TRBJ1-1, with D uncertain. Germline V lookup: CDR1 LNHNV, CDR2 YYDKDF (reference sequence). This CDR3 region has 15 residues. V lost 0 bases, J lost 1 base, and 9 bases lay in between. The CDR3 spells CATSRDRVGNTEAFF. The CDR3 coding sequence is TGTGCCACCAGCAGAGATCGAGTCGGGAACACTGAAGCTTTCTTT.